This T cell receptor beta chain was identified in a study of blood T cells in healthy people across ages. PCR was performed a second time for roughly 7 to 12 cycles using a sample-barcoded 5' primer and a J-beta primer mix. TCRdb reprocessed the 5' RACE reads via MiXCR and lists one record per CDR3 protein. The profile shows more than 1,400,000 distinct CDR3 sequences, 42% of them singletons. The germline CDR1 and CDR2 sequences are MGHRA and YSYEKL. The CDR3 is made up of 15 amino acids. V lost 4 bases to trimming and J lost 1 base, with 10 bases between them. The clonotype was recovered from a woman younger than 35 in good health. V gene TRBV4-1 combines with J gene TRBJ2-2; either TRBD1 or TRBD2 may fit D (5 bases each). Specimen: blood. The CDR3 nucleotides read TGCGCCAGCAGCCGGGACGACTTGAACACCGGGGAGCTGTTTTTT. Amino acids: CASSRDDLNTGELFF.